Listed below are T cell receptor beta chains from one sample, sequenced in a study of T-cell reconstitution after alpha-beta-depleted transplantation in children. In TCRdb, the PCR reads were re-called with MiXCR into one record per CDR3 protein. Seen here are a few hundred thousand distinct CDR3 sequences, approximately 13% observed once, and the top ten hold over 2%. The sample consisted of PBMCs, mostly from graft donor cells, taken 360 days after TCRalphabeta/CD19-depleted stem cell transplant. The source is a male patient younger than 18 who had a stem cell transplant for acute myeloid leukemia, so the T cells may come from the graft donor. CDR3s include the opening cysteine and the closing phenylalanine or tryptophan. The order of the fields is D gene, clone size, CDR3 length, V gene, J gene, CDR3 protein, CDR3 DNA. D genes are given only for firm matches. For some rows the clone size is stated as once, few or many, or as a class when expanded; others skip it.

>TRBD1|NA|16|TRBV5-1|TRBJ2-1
CASSLIGRGTANEQFF
TGCGCCAGCAGCTTGATTGGCAGGGGGACGGCGAATGAGCAGTTCTTC
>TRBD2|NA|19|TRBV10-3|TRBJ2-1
CAISFGLAGLDSSYNEQFF
TGTGCCATCAGTTTCGGACTAGCGGGACTAGACAGCTCCTACAATGAGCAGTTCTTC
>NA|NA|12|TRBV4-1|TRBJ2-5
CASSQEVGTQYF
TGCGCCAGCAGCCAAGAAGTGGGGACCCAGTACTTC
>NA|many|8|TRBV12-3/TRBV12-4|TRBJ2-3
CASSPEYF
TGTGCCAGCAGTCCGGAGTATTTT
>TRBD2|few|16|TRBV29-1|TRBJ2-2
CSVEGSGSKNTGELFF
TGCAGCGTTGAAGGTAGCGGGAGTAAGAACACCGGGGAGCTGTTTTTT
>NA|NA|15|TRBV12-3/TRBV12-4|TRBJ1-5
CASSRTELRGQPQHF
TGTGCCAGCAGTAGGACAGAGCTTCGAGGTCAGCCCCAGCATTTT
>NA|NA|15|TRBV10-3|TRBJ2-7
CAISEYSGFSYEQYF
TGTGCCATCAGTGAGTATAGCGGCTTCAGCTACGAGCAGTACTTC
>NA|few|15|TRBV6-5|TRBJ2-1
CASSSPGTLYNEQFF
TGTGCCAGCAGTTCCCCGGGAACATTGTACAATGAGCAGTTCTTC
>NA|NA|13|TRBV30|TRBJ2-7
CAWMAEENYEQYF
TGTGCCTGGATGGCGGAGGAGAACTACGAGCAGTACTTC
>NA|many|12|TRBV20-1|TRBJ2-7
CSVRDKAYEQYF
TGCAGTGTTCGGGACAAAGCCTACGAGCAGTACTTC
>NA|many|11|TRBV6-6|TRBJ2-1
CASSPDYEQFF
TGTGCCAGCAGTCCCGATTATGAGCAGTTCTTC
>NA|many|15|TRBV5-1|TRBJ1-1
CASSLGAAMNTEAFF
TGCGCCAGCAGCTTGGGGGCAGCGATGAACACTGAAGCTTTCTTT
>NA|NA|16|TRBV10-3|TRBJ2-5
CAIRAAGVGLEETQYF
TGTGCCATCCGGGCGGCAGGGGTCGGGCTTGAAGAGACCCAGTACTTC
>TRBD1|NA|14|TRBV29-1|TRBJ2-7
CSVELRDRVYEQYF
TGCAGCGTTGAGCTCCGGGACAGGGTCTACGAGCAGTACTTC
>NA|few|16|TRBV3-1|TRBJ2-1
CASSQGDWGLGNEQFF
TGTGCCAGCAGCCAAGGGGACTGGGGACTTGGGAATGAGCAGTTCTTC
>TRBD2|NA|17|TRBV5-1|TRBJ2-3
CASSLDVLAGPTDTQYF
TGCGCCAGCAGCTTGGACGTACTAGCGGGACCCACAGATACGCAGTATTTT
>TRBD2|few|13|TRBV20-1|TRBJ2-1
CSARDGGVREQFF
TGCAGTGCTAGAGATGGGGGGGTTAGGGAGCAGTTCTTC
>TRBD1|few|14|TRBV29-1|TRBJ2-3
CSVLGQGASDTQYF
TGCAGCGTTTTAGGACAGGGGGCATCAGATACGCAGTATTTT
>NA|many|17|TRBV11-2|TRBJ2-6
CASSLSLYRVGANVLTF
TGTGCCAGCAGCTTATCCCTATACAGGGTTGGGGCCAACGTCCTGACTTTC
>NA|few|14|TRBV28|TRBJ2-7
CASSHRHKIYEQYF
TGTGCCAGCAGCCATCGACATAAAATCTACGAGCAGTACTTC
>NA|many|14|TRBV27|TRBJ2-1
CASRGLRGYNEQFF
TGTGCCAGCAGGGGCCTACGCGGATACAATGAGCAGTTCTTC
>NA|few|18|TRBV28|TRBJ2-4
CASSLLLGGSVAKNIQYF
TGTGCCAGCAGTTTATTGTTAGGAGGGTCGGTCGCCAAAAACATTCAGTACTTC
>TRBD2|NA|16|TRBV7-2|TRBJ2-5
CASTRLAGRRLETQYF
TGTGCCAGCACCCGACTAGCGGGACGCCGGCTGGAGACCCAGTACTTC
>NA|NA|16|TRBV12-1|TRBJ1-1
CASSFRGQVMNTEAFF
TGTGCCAGCAGCTTCCGGGGTCAGGTGATGAACACTGAAGCTTTCTTT
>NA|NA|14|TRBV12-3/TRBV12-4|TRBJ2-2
CASSPTKNTGELFF
TGTGCCAGCAGTCCCACCAAGAACACCGGGGAGCTGTTTTTT
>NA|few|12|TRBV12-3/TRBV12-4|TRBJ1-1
CASSQFNTEAFF
TGTGCCAGCAGTCAATTCAACACTGAAGCTTTCTTT
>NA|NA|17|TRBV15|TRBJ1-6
CATSRVPRDTYNSPLHF
TGTGCCACCAGCAGAGTTCCGCGGGACACCTATAATTCACCCCTCCACTTT
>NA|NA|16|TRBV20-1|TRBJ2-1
CSARDLASGQNNEQFF
TGCAGTGCTAGAGATCTGGCAAGCGGCCAAAACAATGAGCAGTTCTTC